This T cell receptor beta chain was obtained from a study of blood T cell repertoires in COVID-19. Here immunoSEQ multiplex PCR was the method, and the copy in TCRdb shows in-frame clones only, minus some. The repertoire consists of about 270,000 clones, with around 90% occurring once and the leading ten covering approximately 3.7%. CDR3 length equals 14 residues. Germline V CDR1 and CDR2: SGHTA, FQGNSA. Losses at the gene ends were 2 bases for V and 4 bases for J; bases not matched to a gene: 2. The sample comprised peripheral blood. The chain is built from TRBV7-2 and TRBJ2-3; TRBD2 matches 8 bases. The clonotype originates from a man aged 55 to 70 who had recovered from COVID-19. The CDR3 DNA sequence: TGTGCCAGCAGCTTAAACGGGGGGGCAGATACGCAGTATTTT. Translation gives CASSLNGGADTQYF.